This paragraph reports one TCR beta chain. Sequencing targeted TCR beta in T cells from blood (CD8+ and CD4+). This entry belongs to a study of CD8 T cells in Susac syndrome. cDNA came from about 0.5 to 1 ug RNA primed by random hexamers. From the immunoSEQ multiplex PCR reads, TCRdb called clonotypes with MiXCR, one entry per CDR3 protein. Altogether roughly 200,000 distinct CDR3 sequences are present, approximately 94% being singletons, with the ten largest covering approximately 0.09%. This CDR3 is built from 13 residues. V lost 5 bases to trimming and J lost 8 bases, with 13 bases between them. The clonotype originates from a human donor with multiple sclerosis. The chain joins TRBV12-3 or TRBV12-4 to TRBJ2-1, with unresolved D. The sequencing sample was made of CD4+ T cells from PBMCs. CDR3 sequence: CASSPRWADEQFF. CDR3 DNA: TGTGCCAGCAGTCCCCGGTGGGCGGATGAGCAGTTCTTC.